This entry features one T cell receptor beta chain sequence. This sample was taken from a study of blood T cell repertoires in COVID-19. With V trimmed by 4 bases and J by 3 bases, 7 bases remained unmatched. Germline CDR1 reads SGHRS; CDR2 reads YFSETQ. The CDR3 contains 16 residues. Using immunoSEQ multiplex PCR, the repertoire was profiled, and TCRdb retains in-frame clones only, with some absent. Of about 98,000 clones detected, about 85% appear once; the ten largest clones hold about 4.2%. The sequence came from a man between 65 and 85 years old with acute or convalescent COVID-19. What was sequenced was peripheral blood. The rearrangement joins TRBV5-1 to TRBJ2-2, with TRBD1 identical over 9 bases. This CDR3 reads CASSAYRGRDTGELFF. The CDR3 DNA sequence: TGCGCCAGCAGCGCCTACAGGGGGCGGGACACCGGGGAGCTGTTTTTT.